This T cell receptor (beta chain) came from a study of blood T cell repertoires in COVID-19. The V and J ends lost 4 bases and 8 bases respectively, with 18 bases between them. The CDR3 sequence is 14 residues long. CDR1 is SGHRS, CDR2 YFSETQ, per germline. Study processing details: Reference gene primer amplification gave estimated nucleated cell counts. Clones were read by immunoSEQ multiplex PCR, and TCRdb kept only the in-frame ones, dropping some. From that table come the V and J calls and clone size; the DNA was used to work out D and trimming. The sample consists of around 300,000 clones, roughly 90% of them appearing once. Categorization into cohorts depended on clinical history that participants reported.

The TCR comes from a woman between 35 and 50 years old who had recovered from COVID-19. The chain carries TRBV5-1 and TRBJ1-2; TRBD1 is a possible D gene (5 bases). The sequencing sample was made of PBMCs or T cells enriched from blood (not recorded which). The CDR3 region has the DNA TGCGCCAGCAGCCGCTCCCCAGGGAATGAAGGCTACACCTTC. Its translation: CASSRSPGNEGYTF.